The clone carrying this T cell receptor (beta chain) was seen many times. Antigen: not known. The data were taken from a study of T-cell reconstitution after alpha-beta-depleted transplantation in children. The TCRbeta library was prepared with unique molecular identifiers. TCRdb reprocessed the PCR reads with MiXCR, giving one entry per CDR3 protein. Counted here are 450,000 to 600,000 distinct CDR3 sequences, 10% to 15% occurring once; the ten biggest clones make up around 2.2%. Findings and limits, study-wide: The origin of alpha-beta T cells about two months after transplant was reportedly several hundred expanded graft clones. Counts and diversity of T cells one year after transplant came mostly from newly produced T cells.

CDR3 length equals 16 residues. Germline trimming cut 3 bases from V and 4 bases from J; bases unmatched to any gene: 11. Germline assignment: CDR1 DFQATT and CDR2 SNEGSKA (reference sequence). The sequence was obtained from a male patient younger than 18 who had a stem cell transplant for acute myeloid leukemia, so the T cells may come from the graft donor. The sample consisted of PBMCs, mostly from graft donor cells, taken 360 days after TCRalphabeta/CD19-depleted stem cell transplant. The J gene is TRBJ2-1, the V gene TRBV20-1, with TRBD2 identical over 8 bases. CDR3 bases: TGCAGTGCTAGGTCGCTAGCGGGTGTTCTATACAATGAGCAGTTCTTC. Its protein is CSARSLAGVLYNEQFF.